These T cell receptor beta chains were read from a single sample in a study of blood T cell repertoires in COVID-19. Some clones are missing from TCRdb's copy, which holds only in-frame ones; the method was immunoSEQ multiplex PCR. The repertoire holds tens of thousands of clones, with roughly 70% as singletons. Sequencing was done on a sample of peripheral blood. All receptors come from a man between 65 and 85 years old with COVID-19, enrolled during active disease. CDR3s include the opening cysteine and the closing phenylalanine or tryptophan. Fields, in order: D gene, J gene, V gene, clone size, CDR3 protein, CDR3 DNA. The D gene is left open where the match is weak. Clone size is shown for a subset of rows, as once, few, many or a class of expanded clone.

>NA|TRBJ2-5|TRBV28|once
CASSSTGIQETQYF
TGTGCCAGCAGTTCCACAGGAATACAAGAGACCCAGTACTTC
>TRBD2|TRBJ2-7|TRBV7-2|NA
CASSFSGRALEQYF
TGTGCCAGCAGCTTTAGCGGGAGGGCCCTCGAGCAGTACTTC
>NA|TRBJ1-1|TRBV27|few
CASSGFRGTMNTEAFF
TGTGCCAGCAGTGGATTCAGGGGAACCATGAACACTGAAGCTTTCTTT
>TRBD1|TRBJ2-1|TRBV11-3|once
CASSLTGGKNEQFF
TGTGCCAGCAGCTTAACAGGGGGCAAAAATGAGCAGTTCTTC
>NA|TRBJ1-3|TRBV18|NA
CASSPQERITGNTIYF
TGTGCCAGCTCACCGCAGGAAAGGATCACTGGAAACACCATATATTTT
>TRBD1|TRBJ2-1|TRBV24-1|NA
CATSAPSGGPYNEQFF
TGTGCCACCAGTGCCCCCTCAGGGGGACCTTACAATGAGCAGTTCTTC
>TRBD1|TRBJ1-1|TRBV4-1|NA
CASSQESLSTGLIMNTEAFF
TGCGCCAGCAGCCAAGAATCGTTATCGACAGGGTTAATCATGAACACTGAAGCTTTCTTT
>TRBD2|TRBJ2-7|TRBV6-5|NA
CASTSGGLSSYEQYF
TGTGCCAGCACCTCGGGGGGGCTGAGCTCCTACGAGCAGTACTTC
>TRBD1|TRBJ2-1|TRBV10-3|NA
CAISGWGTGANEQFF
TGTGCCATCAGTGGCTGGGGGACAGGGGCTAATGAGCAGTTCTTC
>TRBD1|TRBJ1-2|TRBV7-2|NA
CASSLASGQGANYGYTF
TGTGCCAGCAGCTTAGCTTCGGGACAGGGGGCTAACTATGGCTACACCTTC
>TRBD1|TRBJ2-5|TRBV6-5|few
CASSMGQVLGETQYF
TGTGCCAGCAGTATGGGACAGGTATTAGGGGAGACCCAGTACTTC
>NA|TRBJ1-4|TRBV7-9|few
CASAFPGGKLFF
TGTGCCAGCGCATTCCCGGGTGGAAAACTGTTTTTT
>NA|TRBJ2-7|TRBV6-2/TRBV6-3|NA
CASSYSWSEGVQYF
TGTGCCAGCAGTTACTCATGGTCCGAGGGGGTGCAGTACTTC
>TRBD2|TRBJ2-1|TRBV4-3|NA
CASSQAQGLAHNEQFF
TGCGCCAGCAGCCAAGCACAAGGACTAGCGCACAATGAGCAGTTCTTC
>TRBD2|TRBJ2-7|TRBV28|NA
CASSPGLAGSFYEQYF
TGTGCCAGCAGTCCAGGGTTAGCGGGAAGTTTCTACGAGCAGTACTTC
>TRBD1|TRBJ1-2|TRBV2|few
CASSPNPSGGAHYGYTF
TGTGCCAGCAGTCCTAATCCTTCAGGGGGCGCCCACTATGGCTACACCTTC
>NA|TRBJ2-5|TRBV2|once
CASSEAVETQYF
TGTGCCAGCAGTGAGGCGGTAGAGACCCAGTACTTC
>NA|TRBJ2-1|TRBV6-5|NA
CASSYTGQGGYNEQFF
TGTGCCAGCAGTTACACCGGCCAGGGAGGTTACAATGAGCAGTTCTTC
>NA|TRBJ1-1|TRBV5-5|NA
CASSLVSGVATEAFF
TGTGCCAGCAGCTTGGTGTCAGGGGTAGCCACTGAAGCTTTCTTT
>NA|TRBJ2-2|TRBV29-1|NA
CSVDHRVPGELFF
TGCAGCGTGGATCACAGGGTTCCCGGGGAGCTGTTTTTT
>NA|TRBJ1-2|TRBV5-1|NA
CASSLDPQGGYTF
TGCGCCAGCAGCTTGGATCCCCAGGGCGGCTACACCTTC
>TRBD1|TRBJ2-2|TRBV3-1/TRBV3-2|NA
CASSQNRGTGELFF
TGTGCCAGCAGCCAAAACAGGGGGACCGGGGAGCTGTTTTTT
>NA|TRBJ1-1|TRBV27|NA
CASSPSRLSNTEAFF
TGTGCCAGCAGTCCTAGCCGCCTGAGTAACACTGAAGCTTTCTTT
>NA|TRBJ2-2|TRBV4-1|NA
CASSQEGPQAGELFF
TGCGCCAGCAGCCAAGAGGGCCCCCAGGCCGGGGAGCTGTTTTTT
>TRBD2|TRBJ2-1|TRBV7-9|NA
CASSLALAEGNEQFF
TGTGCCAGCAGCTTAGCGCTAGCGGAGGGCAATGAGCAGTTCTTC
>TRBD1|TRBJ1-2|TRBV30|few
CAQDRGDYGYTF
TGTGCCCAGGACAGGGGCGACTATGGCTACACCTTC
>NA|TRBJ2-1|TRBV29-1|NA
CSGDQGNEQFF
TGCAGCGGAGATCAGGGGAATGAGCAGTTCTTC
>TRBD1|TRBJ2-7|TRBV7-2|NA
CASSSTGTGGIIRTYEQYF
TGTGCCAGCAGCTCAACCGGGACAGGGGGCATTATCCGAACCTACGAGCAGTACTTC
>NA|TRBJ2-3|TRBV28|few
CASSPPRGTDTQYF
TGTGCCAGCAGCCCCCCCCGAGGCACAGATACGCAGTATTTT
>NA|TRBJ2-3|TRBV11-2|NA
CASSNTDTQYF
TGTGCCAGCAGCAACACGGATACGCAGTATTTT
>NA|TRBJ1-1|TRBV12-3/TRBV12-4|NA
CASSIGIPEAFF
TGTGCCAGCAGTATCGGGATCCCTGAAGCTTTCTTT
>NA|TRBJ2-2|TRBV6-2/TRBV6-3|NA
CASSYITPGELFF
TGTGCCAGCAGTTACATAACACCCGGGGAGCTGTTTTTT
>NA|TRBJ2-1|TRBV21-1|NA
CASSAWDSNEQFF
TGTGCCAGCAGCGCATGGGACAGCAATGAGCAGTTCTTC
>TRBD2|TRBJ2-1|TRBV5-4|once
CASSPLAGANNEQFF
TGTGCCAGCAGCCCACTAGCGGGAGCTAACAATGAGCAGTTCTTC
>TRBD1|TRBJ2-7|TRBV7-2|medium-sized
CASSFGQGSYEQYF
TGTGCCAGCAGCTTCGGACAGGGGTCCTACGAGCAGTACTTC
>TRBD2|TRBJ2-1|TRBV7-8|few
CASSIASGSYNEQFF
TGTGCCAGCAGCATAGCTAGCGGCTCCTACAATGAGCAGTTCTTC
>NA|TRBJ1-2|TRBV7-8|few
CASSLVGGTYGYTF
TGTGCCAGCAGCTTAGTTGGAGGGACCTATGGCTACACCTTC
>NA|TRBJ1-2|TRBV7-2|NA
CASSPHSTANYGYTF
TGTGCCAGCAGCCCCCACAGTACGGCTAACTATGGCTACACCTTC
>TRBD2|TRBJ2-3|TRBV7-2|NA
CASSLGLAGEVDTQYF
TGTGCCAGCAGCTTGGGACTAGCGGGAGAGGTAGATACGCAGTATTTT
>TRBD1|TRBJ1-5|TRBV30|NA
CAWSRQGARQPQHF
TGTGCCTGGAGTAGACAGGGGGCGAGGCAGCCCCAGCATTTT
>NA|TRBJ1-6|TRBV3-1/TRBV3-2|NA
CASSQDAGAYNSPLHF
TGTGCCAGCAGCCAAGACGCCGGGGCCTATAATTCACCCCTCCACTTT
>NA|TRBJ2-3|TRBV6-5|NA
CATEGATDTQYF
TGTGCCACCGAAGGAGCTACAGATACGCAGTATTTT
>NA|TRBJ1-1|TRBV2|NA
CASNVGPGTEAFF
TGTGCCAGCAATGTGGGGCCTGGGACTGAAGCTTTCTTT
>TRBD1|TRBJ2-2|TRBV6-4|once
CASRFDRANTGELFF
TGTGCCAGCCGATTCGACAGGGCGAACACCGGGGAGCTGTTTTTT
>TRBD1|TRBJ1-6|TRBV4-3|NA
CASSHDRDSSPLHF
TGCGCCAGCAGCCACGACAGGGACTCGTCACCCCTCCACTTT
>TRBD1|TRBJ2-1|TRBV5-6|few
CASSTWTGEHEQFF
TGTGCCAGCAGCACCTGGACAGGAGAGCATGAGCAGTTCTTC
>NA|TRBJ1-1|TRBV4-3|NA
CASSQGGGNTEAFF
TGCGCCAGCAGCCAAGGGGGGGGGAACACTGAAGCTTTCTTT
>TRBD1|TRBJ1-5|TRBV4-3|few
CASSLTGSNQPQHF
TGCGCCAGCAGCCTGACAGGGTCCAATCAGCCCCAGCATTTT
>TRBD2|TRBJ2-7|TRBV7-8|few
CASSLGWKLAGGHYEQYF
TGTGCCAGCAGCTTAGGGTGGAAGCTAGCGGGAGGGCATTACGAGCAGTACTTC
>TRBD2|TRBJ2-3|TRBV18|NA
CASSPPKTSGVTDTQYF
TGTGCCAGCTCACCACCGAAAACTAGCGGGGTCACAGATACGCAGTATTTT
>TRBD1|TRBJ2-7|TRBV3-1/TRBV3-2|NA
CASNTTITGTGTYEQYF
TGTGCCAGCAACACTACCATCACCGGGACAGGAACCTACGAGCAGTACTTC
>NA|TRBJ2-3|TRBV3-1/TRBV3-2|NA
CASSQDWGLDGTDTQYF
TGTGCCAGCAGCCAAGATTGGGGGCTAGATGGGACAGATACGCAGTATTTT
>TRBD2|TRBJ2-7|TRBV4-3|NA
CASSPGTSVYEQYF
TGCGCCAGCAGCCCCGGGACTAGCGTTTACGAGCAGTACTTC
>TRBD2|TRBJ2-5|TRBV11-2|NA
CASSREVQETQYF
TGTGCCAGCAGCCGGGAGGTACAGGAGACCCAGTACTTC
>TRBD2|TRBJ2-1|TRBV6-2/TRBV6-3|NA
CASSAGTSANNEQFF
TGTGCCAGCAGTGCCGGGACTAGCGCCAACAATGAGCAGTTCTTC
>NA|TRBJ2-7|TRBV5-5|NA
CASSLGGVDEQYF
TGTGCCAGCAGCTTGGGGGGGGTTGACGAGCAGTACTTC
>TRBD1|TRBJ1-5|TRBV2|once
CASSDRQGGNQPQHF
TGTGCCAGCAGTGATAGGCAGGGGGGCAATCAGCCCCAGCATTTT
>NA|TRBJ2-3|TRBV29-1|NA
CSVVGRSTDTQYF
TGCAGCGTTGTGGGGAGAAGCACAGATACGCAGTATTTT
>NA|TRBJ1-2|TRBV5-1|NA
CASSLAGGPNYGYTF
TGCGCCAGCAGCTTGGCCGGAGGACCAAACTATGGCTACACCTTC
>TRBD1|TRBJ1-6|TRBV7-2|NA
CASSPGQNISPLHF
TGTGCCAGCAGCCCGGGACAGAACATTTCACCCCTCCACTTT